Below are 27 T cell receptor beta chains sequenced from a single sample in a study of blood T cell repertoires in COVID-19. TCRdb's table, derived via immunoSEQ multiplex PCR, lists solely in-frame clones and lacks some. The table has 150,000 to 200,000 clones, roughly 88% seen once. Source material: peripheral blood. These receptors were collected from a woman over 75 with acute or convalescent COVID-19.

The chain uses TRBV3-1 (or the pseudogene TRBV3-2) and TRBJ2-1; TRBD2 aligns across 9 bases. Trimming at V came to 4 bases and at J to 9 bases, leaving 16 bases not matched to a gene. The germline V gene has CDR1 LGHDT and CDR2 YNNKEL (reference sequence). CDR3 length: 17 amino acids. The CDR3 protein is CASSPSWGGRASIEQFF. DNA for the CDR3: TGTGCCAGCAGCCCCTCCTGGGGCGGGAGGGCCAGCATTGAGCAGTTCTTC.

The CDR3 DNA sequence: TGCGCCAGCAATAGCTTACCAGGGTCCGCCAAAAACATTCAGTACTTC. It yields the protein CASNSLPGSAKNIQYF. The chain joins TRBV5-1 to TRBJ2-4, with D perhaps matching TRBD1 (5 bases). Germline values: CDR1 SGHRS, CDR2 YFSETQ. This CDR3 has 16 residues. V was pared by 6 bases and J by 1 base, with 17 bases between.

V usage is TRBV27 and J usage is TRBJ1-6, with D uncertain. CDR1 is MNHEY, CDR2 SMNVEV, per germline (reference sequence). Deletions cut 4 bases from V and 0 bases from J, with 13 bases between. The CDR3 consists of 17 residues. The CDR3 DNA reads as TGTGCCAGCAGTTCGGTTTTTTCTTTCTCCTATAATTCACCCCTCCACTTT. Its translation: CASSSVFSFSYNSPLHF.

The chain employs TRBV5-1 and TRBJ1-3, with 7 bases lining up with TRBD1. Germline CDR1 reads SGHRS; CDR2 reads YFSETQ. This CDR3 is built from 15 residues. After removal of 4 bases from V and 4 bases from J, the junction contained 8 bases not matched to a gene. CDR3 DNA: TGCGCCAGCAGCGACAGGGTTGCTGGAGGAAACACCATATATTTT. Amino acid sequence: CASSDRVAGGNTIYF. The variable domain in full, completed from reference TRBV5-1 and TRBJ1-3, reads KAGVTQTPRYLIKTRGQQVTLSCSPISGHRSVSWYQQTPGQGLQFLFEYFSETQRNKGNFPGRFSGRQFSNSRSEMNVSTLELGDSALYLCASSDRVAGGNTIYFGEGSWLTVV.

The chain combines TRBV11-3 with TRBJ2-5; D not resolved. The CDR3 extends over 13 amino acids. From germline, CDR1 is SGHNT and CDR2 YENEEA. Between the trimmed V and J ends, which lost 0 bases and 5 bases, there was a span of 7 bases. The CDR3 DNA follows: TGTGCCAGCAGCTTAGATTTCTCCGAGACCCAGTACTTC. It codes for CASSLDFSETQYF.

The gene calls are TRBV30 and TRBJ2-7; maybe TRBD2 (6 bases). Trimming left V 0 bases short and J 2 bases short, with 14 bases between. Germline V gene lookup returns CDR1 GTSNPN and CDR2 SVGIG (reference sequence). The CDR3 contains 15 residues. The CDR3 region has the DNA TGTGCCTGGAGTGTAAAGGGGACTTCCCCCTACGAGCAGTACTTC. It yields the protein CAWSVKGTSPYEQYF.

This clone has just one count. CDR3 sequence reads: CASRTGTEYRSPLHF. CDR3 coding DNA: TGTGCCAGCAGAACAGGGACGGAATATAGATCACCCCTCCACTTT. This chain links TRBV3-1 (or the pseudogene TRBV3-2) with TRBJ1-6; TRBD1 is a possible D gene (6 bases). Germline CDR1 and CDR2: LGHDT and YNNKEL (reference sequence). V lost 6 bases to trimming and J lost 10 bases, with 19 bases between them. The CDR3 is 15 amino acids.

The genes are TRBV9 and TRBJ2-2; 10 nucleotides match TRBD1. V lost 4 bases, J lost 7 bases, and 7 bases stayed unmatched. The CDR3 spans 15 residues. Germline CDR1 is SGDLS and CDR2 is YYNGEE. The CDR3 sequence is CASSPDRGRHGELFF. CDR3 coding DNA: TGTGCCAGCAGCCCCGACAGGGGGCGTCACGGGGAGCTGTTTTTT.

V is TRBV6-5 and J is TRBJ2-5; 9 bases are shared with TRBD1. From germline, CDR1 is MNHEY and CDR2 SVGAGI. The CDR3 is 13 residues long. V lost 7 bases and J lost 4; bases outside the gene matches: 4. The CDR3 DNA follows: TGTGCCAGCATGGGACAGGGTCGAGAGACCCAGTACTTC. Protein sequence: CASMGQGRETQYF.

The chain uses TRBV6-6 and TRBJ2-1, with D unclear. V lost 0 bases and J lost 12, with 6 bases in between. The CDR3 contains 11 residues. Germline-derived CDR1 and CDR2 are MNHNY and SVGAGI (reference sequence). In DNA form, the CDR3 reads TGTGCCAGCAGTTACTCGTCTTGGCAGTTCTTC. Residues: CASSYSSWQFF.

CDR3 DNA: TGTGCCAGCAGTACAGGCCCTGAAGCTTTCTTT. It translates to CASSTGPEAFF. The chain employs TRBV6-2 or TRBV6-3 and TRBJ1-1, with a possible D match to TRBD1 (5 bases). The V gene lost 5 bases and the J gene lost 6 bases, with 7 bases spanning the gap. The germline CDR1 and CDR2 sequences are MNHEY and SVGEGT. The CDR3 has 11 amino acids.

The rearrangement uses TRBV14 and TRBJ2-3; TRBD2 might be the D (5 bases). Trimming pared 6 bases from V and 0 bases from J, leaving 13 bases between. The germline V gene has CDR1 SGHDN and CDR2 FVKESK. The CDR3 spans 15 residues. Here the CDR3 DNA reads TGTGCCAGCAGGAAAAGCGGCTCTAGCACAGATACGCAGTATTTT. Translated: CASRKSGSSTDTQYF.

The chain links TRBV3-1 (or the pseudogene TRBV3-2) to TRBJ2-6, with D maybe TRBD2 (5 bases). Germline V CDR1 and CDR2: LGHDT, YNNKEL (reference sequence). V was cut by 0 bases and J by 3 bases, with 12 bases left in between. This CDR3 has 17 residues. In nucleotides, the CDR3 is TGTGCCAGCAGCCAAGACCCGGGGTTGATTGGGGCCAACGTCCTGACTTTC. Its translation: CASSQDPGLIGANVLTF.

The genes are TRBV7-3 and TRBJ2-2, with 16 bases identical to TRBD2. V was pared by 5 bases and J by 3 bases, with 3 bases of the junction left unmatched. CDR3 length: 17 amino acids. In germline, CDR1 is SGHTA, CDR2 FQGTGA. Here the CDR3 reads CASSPGTSGRDTGELFF. In DNA form, the CDR3 reads TGTGCCAGCAGCCCCGGGACTAGCGGGAGGGACACCGGGGAGCTGTTTTTT.

The V gene is TRBV15, the J gene TRBJ2-1; D not resolved. Germline values: CDR1 LNHNV, CDR2 YYDKDF (reference sequence). The CDR3 sequence is 15 residues long. Trimming left V 0 bases short and J 0 bases short, with 6 bases between. The CDR3 spells CATSREQYSYNEQFF. CDR3 nucleotides: TGTGCCACCAGCAGAGAACAGTACTCCTACAATGAGCAGTTCTTC.

V and J are TRBV20-1 and TRBJ1-2; D ambiguous. CDR3 size: 11 residues. Trimming stripped 7 bases from V and 4 bases from J, with 10 bases between. CDR1 is DFQATT and CDR2 is SNEGSKA in the germline V gene (reference sequence). The CDR3, as DNA: TGCAGTGTTCGCCGGGGCTATGGCTACACCTTC. This encodes CSVRRGYGYTF.

This clone was seen more than once but under ten times. V and J are TRBV6-5 and TRBJ1-6; TRBD1 matches at 7 bases. Trimming removed 2 bases from V and 8 bases from J; junction bases left unmatched: 6. The CDR3 sequence is 15 residues long. Germline V lookup: CDR1 MNHEY, CDR2 SVGAGI. CDR3 sequence: CASSYLGQNDSPLHF. The DNA for the CDR3 is TGTGCCAGCAGTTACCTGGGACAGAATGATTCACCCCTCCACTTT.

The chain joins TRBV18 to TRBJ2-1; 8 bases align to TRBD2. The CDR3 sequence is 17 residues long. The ends lost 3 bases at V and 9 bases at J; junction bases unmatched: 16. The germline gives CDR1 KGHSH, CDR2 LQKENI. CDR3 sequence (DNA): TGTGCCAGCTCACCTAAGCTGCAAGCGGGAGCCCCTAGTGAGCAGTTCTTC. It is translated as CASSPKLQAGAPSEQFF.

This chain joins TRBV30 and TRBJ1-5; a possible D gene is TRBD1 (6 bases). V gave up 5 bases and J gave up 4 bases, with 12 bases separating them. Germline V gives CDR1 GTSNPN, CDR2 SVGIG (reference sequence). The CDR3 sequence is 13 residues long. In nucleotides, the CDR3 is TGTGCCTGGTCCAGGGGTTCAAATCAGCCCCAGCATTTT. The encoded protein is CAWSRGSNQPQHF.

CDR3 nucleotides: TGCAGTGCTAGTGAGGGGAGAACCTACGAGCAGTACTTC. Protein sequence: CSASEGRTYEQYF. The gene calls are TRBV20-1 and TRBJ2-7; D tentatively fits TRBD1 or TRBD2 (5 bases each). V lost 3 bases, J lost 2 bases, and 11 bases lay in between. Germline V gene sequence: CDR1 DFQATT, CDR2 SNEGSKA (reference sequence). The CDR3 has 13 amino acids.

This rearrangement joins TRBV9 to TRBJ2-1; D possibly corresponds to TRBD2 (6 bases). CDR1 SGDLS and CDR2 YYNGEE come from the germline V gene. The CDR3 covers 16 residues. The V end lost 1 base, the J end lost 10 bases, and 21 bases lay between the germline ends. The CDR3 DNA reads TGTGCCAGCAGCGTAAGTCCCTCGGGAGCGCAGTCGGAGCAGTTCTTC. Translating it yields CASSVSPSGAQSEQFF.

V gene TRBV5-1 combines with J gene TRBJ1-5, with 9 bases lining up with TRBD1. This CDR3 is built from 15 residues. Germline CDR1 is SGHRS and CDR2 is YFSETQ. The junction had 6 bases not matched to a gene; V was cut back by 2 bases and J by 6 bases. The CDR3 reads CASSFNTGGGQPQHF. DNA for the CDR3: TGCGCCAGCAGCTTCAACACAGGGGGCGGTCAGCCCCAGCATTTT.

The chain combines TRBV7-2 with TRBJ1-2; 7 bases fit TRBD1. The ends lost 5 bases at V and 4 bases at J; junction bases unmatched: 7. This CDR3 spans 14 amino acids. Germline CDR1 is SGHTA and CDR2 is FQGNSA. The CDR3: CASSPGQGGYGYTF. In nucleotides, the CDR3 is TGTGCCAGCAGCCCAGGGCAGGGGGGCTATGGCTACACCTTC.

The chain recombines TRBV6-5 with TRBJ1-5; TRBD1 agrees at 9 bases. Looked up from germline, CDR1 is MNHEY and CDR2 is SVGAGI. Trimming at V came to 8 bases and at J to 9 bases, leaving 5 bases not matched to a gene. The CDR3 runs to 12 residues. CDR3 amino acids: CASGQGRRPQHF. The CDR3 DNA reads as TGTGCCAGCGGACAGGGGCGCCGGCCCCAGCATTTT.

This chain connects TRBV4-1 to TRBJ2-3; 7 bases fit TRBD2. From germline, CDR1 is MGHRA and CDR2 YSYEKL. The CDR3 has 14 amino acids. V trimming: 5 bases; J trimming: 3 bases; junction bases outside the gene matches: 5. In nucleotides, the CDR3 is TGCGCCAGCAGCTCGGGCGGGAGTACAGATACGCAGTATTTT. Its protein is CASSSGGSTDTQYF.

The sample holds a few counts of this clone. The genes are TRBV7-2 and TRBJ1-1; 8 nucleotides agree with TRBD1. Germline V CDR1 and CDR2: SGHTA, FQGNSA. The CDR3 is made up of 13 amino acids. V shed 3 bases and J 5 bases; nucleotides not matched to a gene: 2. The CDR3 DNA follows: TGTGCCAGCAGCTTGGACAGGGAGACTGAAGCTTTCTTT. Translation: CASSLDRETEAFF.

The CDR3, as DNA: TGTGCCAGCAGTCCTTGGCGGGGGGCGCATAATGGGGCCGGGGAGCTGTTTTTT. This sequence encodes CASSPWRGAHNGAGELFF. This rearrangement joins TRBV6-6 to TRBJ2-2, with 8 bases identical to TRBD2. V lost 5 bases, J lost 6 bases, and 17 bases stayed unmatched. CDR1 is MNHNY and CDR2 is SVGAGI in the germline V gene (reference sequence). The CDR3 is 18 amino acids.